This T cell receptor (beta chain) was found in a study of cytomegalovirus exposure and HLA in healthy donors. Study-level information: A prior study identified 117 million unique TCR beta sequences from around 180 million T cells.

On this clone: No antigen is known for it.

Study findings and constraints: Later analysis identified over 15,000 TCR beta sequences associated with HLA alleles, using a false discovery rate threshold of 0.05. High specificity and sensitivity for cytomegalovirus status were reported for the classifier. Owing to their indistinguishability, certain V segments, notably TRBV6-2 and TRBV6-3, were excluded.

V was cut by 4 bases and J by 7 bases, with 10 bases left in between. CDR1 LGHNA and CDR2 YSLEER come from the germline V gene. The CDR3 runs 13 residues. The PCR used 60 Vbeta and 13 Jbeta primers. Generated by immunoSEQ multiplex PCR, the TCRdb table keeps only in-frame clones and is missing some. The sample has fewer than 200,000 clones; around 80% are singletons. The sequence came from a man aged 40-49 years in good health and CMV-seronegative. Sample: PBMCs. This rearrangement joins TRBV4-3 to TRBJ1-4; no reliable D call. The CDR3 DNA is TGCGCCAGCAGCCCGGACGGAGGTGAAAAACTGTTTTTT. As protein: CASSPDGGEKLFF.